This TCR beta chain stems from a study of blood T cell repertoires in COVID-19 (dated by TCRdb to the early 2020s). At the level of the whole study: Samples from collaborators originated in the United States, Italy and Spain and spanned both the acute and convalescent phases of COVID-19. Deeply sampled blood TCRbeta repertoires from subjects exposed to, actively infected with, or recovered from COVID-19 were included in the dataset. A freely available public database, intended as a resource for researchers studying the immune response to SARS-CoV-2, is where the repertoires were released. A de-identified subject ID, COVID-19 status, age in years and sex were almost always included in the sample metadata. The material from the prospective study consisted of cDNA or gDNA derived from T cells, B-cell-depleted T cells, or PBMCs. Where available, HLA class I and class II types were taken from metadata supplied by the sample provider and were not determined by assay-based typing. Samples were obtained from the ongoing ImmuneRACE study (first 160 participants) and from over 1,000 subjects provided by 6 global collaborators.

Enrolling through a virtual design, the prospective study's participants ranged in age from about 18 to 89 years and lived across 24 United States geographic areas. In the prospective study, cohorts were assigned on the basis of participant-reported clinical history obtained from a screening survey and a study questionnaire. For ImmuneRACE Cohort 3, a participant was defined as recovered based on two consecutive negative NP/OP PCR tests, clearance by a healthcare professional, or resolution of symptoms. In the prospective study, mobile phlebotomists collected whole blood, serum and a nasopharyngeal or oropharyngeal swab from each participant. Additional blood draws and questionnaires over an approximately two-month period could optionally be provided by prospective study participants. Blood samples from the prospective study were shipped frozen or at room temperature prior to DNA extraction. Here is what the overall study found, with its caveats: The quantity of clinical and demographic metadata differed by source and by participant and was supplied without curation.

Concerning this clone: Its antigen target is currently unknown. No per-base quality is available; no much larger clone lies one base away.

TCRbeta CDR3 regions were amplified from genomic DNA using the immunoSEQ Assay, a bias-controlled multiplex PCR. Turning to the authors' computational methods: The number of nucleated cells in each sample was estimated from the amplification of reference gene primers within the assay. To quantify the absolute abundance of each unique TCRbeta CDR3 rearrangement, sequence reads were collapsed and filtered. Productive Simpson clonality was computed per sample as the square root of Simpson's diversity index over productive rearrangements. This is the immuneACCESS table as TCRdb keeps it, with only in-frame sequences that have V and J called. A part of the clones is gone; compared with another copy, unresolved V genes explain less than half, and the rest is unexplained. That table supplies the V and J calls and clone size; D and trimming were determined from the DNA. The sample data list more than 300,000 clones, and approximately 90% of these were observed just once. The ten most abundant clones make up 1.2% of the sample.

CDR1 and CDR2 were assigned from the germline V gene as SGHTA and FQGTGA. Reading from cysteine to phenylalanine, the CDR3 counts 18 amino acids. Only the CDR3 part of the read is kept: 54 bases, read in frame from the first base. V has 5 bases trimmed and J has 5 bases trimmed; junction bases matching no gene number 15. The sequenced material came from PBMCs or T cells enriched from blood (not recorded which). Recombination joined TRBV7-3 with TRBJ2-1, and 10 bases in between align with TRBD1. The receptor was derived from a woman between 18 and 30 years old who had recovered from COVID-19. The CDR3 amino acid sequence is: CASSPYGTGVGGDNEQFF. The sequenced DNA is TGTGCCAGCAGCCCCTATGGGACAGGGGTGGGCGGTGACAATGAGCAGTTCTTC.